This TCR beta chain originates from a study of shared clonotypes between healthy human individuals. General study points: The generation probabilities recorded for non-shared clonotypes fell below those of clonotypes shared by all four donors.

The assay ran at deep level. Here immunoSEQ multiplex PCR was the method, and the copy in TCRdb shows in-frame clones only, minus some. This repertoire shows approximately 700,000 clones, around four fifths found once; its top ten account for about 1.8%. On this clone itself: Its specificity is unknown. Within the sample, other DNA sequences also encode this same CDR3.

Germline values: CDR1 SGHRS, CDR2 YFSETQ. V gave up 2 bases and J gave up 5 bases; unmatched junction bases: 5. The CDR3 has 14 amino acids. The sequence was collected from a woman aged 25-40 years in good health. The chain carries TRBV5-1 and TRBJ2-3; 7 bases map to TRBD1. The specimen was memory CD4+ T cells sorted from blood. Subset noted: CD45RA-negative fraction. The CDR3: CASSLGTEGDTQYF. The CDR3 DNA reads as TGCGCCAGCAGCTTAGGGACAGAAGGAGATACGCAGTATTTT. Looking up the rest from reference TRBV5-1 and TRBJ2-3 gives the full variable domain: KAGVTQTPRYLIKTRGQQVTLSCSPISGHRSVSWYQQTPGQGLQFLFEYFSETQRNKGNFPGRFSGRQFSNSRSEMNVSTLELGDSALYLCASSLGTEGDTQYFGPGTRLTVL.